This T cell receptor beta chain is drawn from a study of blood T cell repertoires in COVID-19. Whole-study context: Acute and convalescent COVID-19 specimens originated in the United States, Italy and Spain.

Participants' reported clinical history set cohort assignment. Cohort 3 recovered donors had two negative PCRs, clearance, or symptom resolution. TCRdb keeps only in-frame clones here, not all; method: immunoSEQ multiplex PCR. The data contain 220,000 or so clones, 84% of them singletons. There are 19 residues in the CDR3. V lost 6 bases and J lost 2; bases outside the gene matches: 15. Looked up from germline, CDR1 is MDHEN and CDR2 is SYDVKM. This TCR derives from a woman in her thirties or forties who had recovered from COVID-19. The rearrangement uses TRBV28 and TRBJ2-2; 10 bases match TRBD2. Sequenced input: PBMCs or T cells enriched from blood (not recorded which). The DNA for the CDR3 is TGTGCCAGCAGCTCCGGATGGGGGACTAGCGCAATCAACACCGGGGAGCTGTTTTTT. Translated: CASSSGWGTSAINTGELFF.